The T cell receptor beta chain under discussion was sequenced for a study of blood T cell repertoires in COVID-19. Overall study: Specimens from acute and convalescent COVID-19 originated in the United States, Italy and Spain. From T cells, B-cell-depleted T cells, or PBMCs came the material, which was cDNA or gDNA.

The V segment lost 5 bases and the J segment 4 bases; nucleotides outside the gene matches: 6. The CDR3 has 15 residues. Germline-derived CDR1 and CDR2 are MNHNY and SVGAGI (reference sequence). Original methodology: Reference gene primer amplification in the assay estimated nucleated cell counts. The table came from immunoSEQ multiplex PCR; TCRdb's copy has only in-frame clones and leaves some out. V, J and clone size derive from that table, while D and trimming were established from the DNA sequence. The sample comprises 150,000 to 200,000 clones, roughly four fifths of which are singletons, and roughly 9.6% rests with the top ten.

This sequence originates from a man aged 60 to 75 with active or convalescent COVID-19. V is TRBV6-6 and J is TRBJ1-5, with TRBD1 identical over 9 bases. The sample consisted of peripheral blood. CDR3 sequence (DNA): TGTGCCAGCAGTGCCCCGGGACAGGGTAATCAGCCCCAGCATTTT. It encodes CASSAPGQGNQPQHF.